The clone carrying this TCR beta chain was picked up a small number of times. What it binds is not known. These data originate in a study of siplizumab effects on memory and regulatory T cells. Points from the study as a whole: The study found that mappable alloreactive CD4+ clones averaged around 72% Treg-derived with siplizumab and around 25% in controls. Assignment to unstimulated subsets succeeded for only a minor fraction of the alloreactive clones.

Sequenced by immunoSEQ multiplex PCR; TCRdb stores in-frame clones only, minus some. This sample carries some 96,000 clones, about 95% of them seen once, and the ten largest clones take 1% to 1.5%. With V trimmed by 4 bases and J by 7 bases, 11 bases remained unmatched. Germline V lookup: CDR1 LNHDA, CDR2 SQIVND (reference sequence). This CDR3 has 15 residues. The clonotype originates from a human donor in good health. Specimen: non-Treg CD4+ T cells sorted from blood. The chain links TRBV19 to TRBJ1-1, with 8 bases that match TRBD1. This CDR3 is CASSTTGDAGDEAFF. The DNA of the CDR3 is TGTGCCAGTAGTACGACAGGGGATGCGGGTGATGAAGCTTTCTTT.